The 13 T cell receptor beta chains reported below all come from one sample, sequenced in a study of T-cell memory formation after mild COVID-19. TCRdb redid the calling of the 5' RACE reads with MiXCR, one entry per CDR3 protein. The data hold tens of thousands of distinct CDR3 sequences, with about an eighth observed a single time. Sequenced: PBMCs or a T cell subset sorted from them (not recorded which). Receptor source: a man in his late teens or twenties who had mild COVID-19 (a few samples of this study predate the infection). Cell type and time point are not known.

This clonotype was seen ten or more times. The DNA of the CDR3 is TGTGCCAGCAGCTTAGATCGGTCCTCCGGGACAGGGACCTACGAGCAGTACGTC. Its protein product is CASSLDRSSGTGTYEQYV. The chain uses TRBV11-2 and TRBJ2-7; 9 nucleotides align to TRBD1. Germline V gene lookup returns CDR1 SGHAT and CDR2 FQNNGV. The CDR3 spans 18 residues. V lost 0 bases and J lost 2; bases outside the gene matches: 11.

This sequence joins TRBV29-1 and TRBJ2-7, with 7 positions matching TRBD1. Germline CDR1 is SQVTM and CDR2 is ANQGSEA. The J segment lost 0 bases and the V segment lost 6 bases, leaving 8 bases of the junction unmatched. This CDR3 has 14 residues. This CDR3 is CSVLRTGVSYEQYF. The CDR3 DNA reads TGCAGCGTCCTAAGGACAGGAGTCTCCTACGAGCAGTACTTC.

This clonotype has a count of ten or more. The chain recombines TRBV7-2 with TRBJ2-7; 8 nucleotides line up with TRBD1. The germline CDR1 and CDR2 sequences are SGHTA and FQGNSA. The J segment lost 3 bases and the V segment lost 5 bases, leaving 12 bases of the junction unmatched. The CDR3 extends over 16 amino acids. The CDR3 reads CASSENLGQGVYEQYF. The CDR3 DNA reads TGTGCCAGCAGCGAAAATCTCGGACAGGGAGTCTACGAGCAGTACTTC.

This clonotype was detected ten times or more. The CDR3 nucleotides are TGTGCCAGCAGTTACGACAGAGGAGAGACCCAGTACTTC. Translating it yields CASSYDRGETQYF. The V and J genes are TRBV6-5 and TRBJ2-5, with D possibly TRBD1 on 5 matching bases. Looked up from germline, CDR1 is MNHEY and CDR2 is SVGAGI. The CDR3 is 13 amino acids. The ends were cut back, 2 bases at V and 4 bases at J, with 8 bases in the middle.

This clonotype appeared many times. V usage is TRBV7-3 and J usage is TRBJ2-7, with unresolved D. Trimming cost V 6 bases and J 0 bases, with 15 bases left between them. CDR3 length equals 15 residues. Germline V lookup: CDR1 SGHTA, CDR2 FQGTGA. The CDR3 coding sequence is TGTGCCAGCAGTCCAAGCTACTTGAGCTCCTACGAGCAGTACTTC. As protein: CASSPSYLSSYEQYF.

This clonotype was counted many times. This chain links TRBV6-4 with TRBJ2-3; TRBD2 matches 11 bases. CDR1 is MRHNA and CDR2 is SNTAGT in the germline V gene. The ends lost 0 bases at V and 4 bases at J; junction bases unmatched: 0. The CDR3 is 15 residues long. The CDR3 DNA reads as TGTGCCAGCAGTGACTCTAGCGGGGGGGCAGATACGCAGTATTTT. Translated, it gives CASSDSSGGADTQYF.

This clonotype was picked up many times. V usage is TRBV27 and J usage is TRBJ2-7; D is tentatively TRBD1 or TRBD2 (5 bases each). The CDR3 contains 11 residues. V was pared by 4 bases and J by 4 bases, with 5 bases between. Germline CDR1 MNHEY, CDR2 SMNVEV (reference sequence). CDR3: CASSWGYEQYF. The CDR3 DNA is TGTGCCAGCAGTTGGGGGTACGAGCAGTACTTC.

This clonotype was found a few times. V and J are TRBV28 and TRBJ1-5; 8 nucleotides align to TRBD1. The J segment lost 5 bases and the V segment lost 6 bases, leaving 6 bases of the junction unmatched. Germline V CDR1 and CDR2: MDHEN, SYDVKM. The length of the CDR3 is 14 residues. The CDR3 here is CASSRQGSYQPQHF. DNA for the CDR3: TGTGCCAGCAGCAGACAGGGGAGTTATCAGCCCCAGCATTTT.

This clonotype was found many times. J is TRBJ2-5 and V is TRBV5-1; TRBD1 agrees at 9 bases. This CDR3 has 14 amino acids. With 2 bases clipped from V and 2 bases from J, the junction kept 1 base outside the gene matches. The germline CDR1 and CDR2 sequences are SGHRS and YFSETQ. The CDR3 nucleotides are TGCGCCAGCAGCTTCGGGACAGGGCAAGAGACCCAGTACTTC. It specifies CASSFGTGQETQYF.

The chain joins TRBV20-1 to TRBJ2-5; D not resolved. The V end was cut by 1 base, the J end by 5 bases, with 8 bases between. Looked up from germline, CDR1 is DFQATT and CDR2 is SNEGSKA (reference sequence). The CDR3 totals 12 residues. The CDR3 sequence is CSARGGWETQYF. The DNA of the CDR3 is TGCAGTGCTAGAGGAGGTTGGGAGACCCAGTACTTC.

This clonotype came up many times. This chain links TRBV5-4 with TRBJ2-3; D is unresolved. CDR3 length equals 15 residues. Germline CDR1 is SGHNT and CDR2 is YYREEE (reference sequence). V lost 0 bases, J lost 5 bases, and 13 bases lay in between. This CDR3 reads CASSLAMRWGDTQYF. The DNA of the CDR3 is TGTGCCAGCAGCTTGGCCATGAGGTGGGGAGATACGCAGTATTTT.

The V call is TRBV30, the J call TRBJ2-3; no clear D gene. V gave up 0 bases and J gave up 4 bases, with 8 bases separating them. There are 13 residues in the CDR3. The germline V gene has CDR1 GTSNPN and CDR2 SVGIG (reference sequence). DNA of the CDR3: TGTGCCTGGAGTGTACGTCGGGCAGATACGCAGTATTTT. Its protein is CAWSVRRADTQYF.

This clonotype was found many times. The chain joins TRBV5-1 to TRBJ1-1, with a tentative D call TRBD1 (5 bases). CDR1 is SGHRS, CDR2 YFSETQ, per germline. V gave up 2 bases and J gave up 1 base, with 12 bases separating them. CDR3 length equals 15 residues. The CDR3 is CASSFGGGGNTEAFF. The DNA of the CDR3 is TGCGCCAGCAGCTTCGGGGGAGGAGGGAACACTGAAGCTTTCTTT.